These 12 T cell receptor beta chains originate from one sample sequenced in a study of technical replicates of blood from four donors. Sequenced by immunoSEQ multiplex PCR; TCRdb stores in-frame clones only, minus some. Among some 87,000 clones listed, approximately 96% were seen once. Sequenced material: T cells isolated from PBMCs. All receptors come from a human donor in good health.

V and J are TRBV9 and TRBJ1-5; D unclear. In germline, CDR1 is SGDLS, CDR2 YYNGEE. Trimming took off 0 bases at V and 0 bases at J, with 10 bases between the two ends. The CDR3 has 16 amino acids. The CDR3: CASSVARQDSNQPQHF. The CDR3 bases are TGTGCCAGCAGCGTAGCAAGACAAGATAGCAATCAGCCCCAGCATTTT. Filled out from reference TRBV9 and TRBJ1-5, the complete variable domain reads DSGVTQTPKHLITATGQRVTLRCSPRSGDLSVYWYQQSLDQGLQFLIQYYNGEERAKGNILERFSAQQFPDLHSELNLSSLELGDSALYFCASSVARQDSNQPQHFGDGTRLSIL.

The chain has TRBV7-8 and TRBJ1-2; D is possibly TRBD1 (6 bases). The CDR3 totals 18 residues. The V and J ends lost 2 bases and 1 base respectively, with 20 bases between them. From germline, CDR1 is SGHVS and CDR2 FQNEAQ. CDR3 nucleotides: TGTGCCAGCAGCTTAACGGCCCGCGGACAGCAGCTTAACTATGGCTACACCTTC. Its protein product is CASSLTARGQQLNYGYTF.

This clone came up once. The CDR3, as DNA: TGTGCCAGCAGAGACTCCGGATCGGATACGCAGTATTTT. Its translation: CASRDSGSDTQYF. The chain combines TRBV6-5 with TRBJ2-3; no clear D. The CDR3 totals 13 residues. Trimming stripped 6 bases from V and 6 bases from J, with 13 bases between. Germline V gene data show CDR1 as MNHEY and CDR2 as SVGAGI.

This chain joins TRBV16 and TRBJ2-7; the D is unclear. CDR1 and CDR2 (germline): KGHSY, FQNENV. The CDR3 is 12 amino acids. Trimming pared 1 base from V and 4 bases from J, leaving 5 bases between. DNA for the CDR3: TGTGCCAGCAGCCAATATCGGTACGAGCAGTACTTC. Translating gives CASSQYRYEQYF.

The chain joins TRBV7-2 to TRBJ1-3, with D tentatively TRBD1 (5 bases). Germline-derived CDR1 and CDR2 are SGHTA and FQGNSA. The CDR3 is made up of 13 amino acids. V lost 6 bases to trimming and J lost 4 bases, with 10 bases between them. The CDR3 loop reads CASRLAGGNTIYF. CDR3 DNA: TGTGCCAGCAGATTGGCAGGGGGAAACACCATATATTTT.

This sequence joins TRBV5-1 and TRBJ1-3; D ambiguous. This CDR3 comprises 15 residues. V shed 6 bases and J shed 0 bases, with 13 bases lying between them. Germline lookup yields CDR1 SGHRS and CDR2 YFSETQ. This chain's CDR3 is CASTEGISSGNTIYF. CDR3 in DNA: TGCGCCAGCACCGAGGGCATTAGCTCTGGAAACACCATATATTTT.

The chain joins TRBV5-1 to TRBJ2-5; 9 nucleotides line up with TRBD1. In germline, CDR1 is SGHRS, CDR2 YFSETQ. J lost 3 bases, V lost 4 bases, and 7 bases had no gene match. This CDR3 comprises 15 residues. The CDR3 coding sequence is TGCGCCAGCAGCAGAGAACAGGGGGCTGAAGAGACCCAGTACTTC. Translation gives CASSREQGAEETQYF.

The chain couples TRBV2 to TRBJ1-2, with D possibly matching TRBD1 (5 bases). CDR1 is SNHLY, CDR2 FYNNEI, per germline. Trimming took 2 bases from V and 3 from J, leaving 7 bases between them. This CDR3 has 13 residues. CDR3 protein: CASSEWTYYGYTF. For the CDR3, the DNA is TGTGCCAGCAGTGAATGGACATACTATGGCTACACCTTC.

The chain couples TRBV19 to TRBJ1-2; D remains ambiguous. The germline gives CDR1 LNHDA, CDR2 SQIVND (reference sequence). The CDR3 loop spans 13 amino acids. With 6 bases removed from V and 0 bases from J, the gap between germline ends came to 8 bases. CDR3 sequence: CASSLGANYGYTF. The CDR3 nucleotides read TGTGCCAGTAGCCTAGGCGCTAACTATGGCTACACCTTC. Filled out from reference TRBV19 and TRBJ1-2, the complete variable domain reads DGGITQSPKYLFRKEGQNVTLSCEQNLNHDAMYWYRQDPGQGLRLIYYSQIVNDFQKGDIAEGYSVSREKKESFPLTVTSAQKNPTAFYLCASSLGANYGYTFGSGTRLTVV.

The chain joins TRBV19 to TRBJ1-1; D is ambiguous. This CDR3 has 14 residues. Germline V gene sequence: CDR1 LNHDA, CDR2 SQIVND (reference sequence). Between the trimmed V and J ends, which lost 2 bases and 1 base, there was a span of 8 bases. As DNA, the CDR3 is TGTGCCAGTAGTATATCCGACTGGAACACTGAAGCTTTCTTT. It translates to CASSISDWNTEAFF.

This chain connects TRBV11-2 to TRBJ1-2, with TRBD1 matching 8 bases. Germline values: CDR1 SGHAT, CDR2 FQNNGV. This CDR3 comprises 11 residues. V was clipped by 7 bases and J by 9 bases; unmatched bases: 4. The DNA for the CDR3 is TGTGCCAGCATCTCAGGGGGCAGCTACACCTTC. Translated, it gives CASISGGSYTF.

The CDR3 DNA reads as TGTGCCACCAGCAGCCTAGGGGCGCCCACAGATACGCAGTATTTT. Protein product: CATSSLGAPTDTQYF. V is TRBV15 and J is TRBJ2-3; D might be TRBD1 (5 bases). Trimming left V 3 bases short and J 2 bases short, with 12 bases between. The CDR3 is 15 amino acids. Germline V lookup: CDR1 LNHNV, CDR2 YYDKDF (reference sequence).